The present T cell receptor (beta chain) was sequenced within a study of blood T cells in healthy people across ages. The CDR3 runs 14 residues. CDR1 is SGHRS and CDR2 is YFSETQ in the germline V gene. V gave up 7 bases and J gave up 5 bases; unmatched junction bases: 9. The table lists this clonotype with a few counts. Healthy Caucasian individuals from Russia aged about 6 to 95 were enrolled as donors. Per individual sample, total RNA of at least 5 micrograms was extracted. Primers used in a second PCR of roughly 6 to 11 cycles were a sample-barcoded 5' primer and a J-beta primer mix. TCRdb independently ran MiXCR on the 5' RACE reads; one entry per CDR3 protein. The sample has roughly 1,500,000 distinct CDR3 sequences, 34% seen once.

The sample taken for sequencing was blood. The gene calls are TRBV5-1 and TRBJ2-1, with 7 nucleotides matching TRBD2. The receptor's source is a woman aged 25-40 years in good health. The CDR3 DNA reads TGCGCCAGCGGAGGGGCTAGCGGAAACAATGAGCAGTTCTTC. Its translation: CASGGASGNNEQFF.